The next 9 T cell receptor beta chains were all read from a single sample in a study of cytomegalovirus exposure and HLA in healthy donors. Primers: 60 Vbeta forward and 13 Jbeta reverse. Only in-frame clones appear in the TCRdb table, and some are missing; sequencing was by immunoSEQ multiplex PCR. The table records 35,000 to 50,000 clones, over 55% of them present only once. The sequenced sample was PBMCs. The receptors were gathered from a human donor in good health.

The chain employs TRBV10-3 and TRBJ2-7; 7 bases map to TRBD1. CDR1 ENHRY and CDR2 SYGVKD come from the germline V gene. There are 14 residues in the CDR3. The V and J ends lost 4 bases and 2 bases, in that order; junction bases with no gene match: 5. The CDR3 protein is CAISGTGATYEQYF. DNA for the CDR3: TGTGCCATCAGTGGAACAGGGGCGACCTACGAGCAGTACTTC.

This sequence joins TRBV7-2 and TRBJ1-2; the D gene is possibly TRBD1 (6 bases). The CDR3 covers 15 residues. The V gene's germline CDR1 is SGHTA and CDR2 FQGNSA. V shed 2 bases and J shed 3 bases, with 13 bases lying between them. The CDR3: CASSLFLRQDYGYTF. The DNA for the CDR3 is TGTGCCAGCAGCTTATTTCTCCGACAGGACTATGGCTACACCTTC.

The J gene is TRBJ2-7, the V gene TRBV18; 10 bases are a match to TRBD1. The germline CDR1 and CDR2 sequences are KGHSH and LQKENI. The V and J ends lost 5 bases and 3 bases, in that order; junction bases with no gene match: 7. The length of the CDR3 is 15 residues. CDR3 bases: TGTGCCAGCTCAGCGTCGGGACAGGGGTTCTACGAGCAGTACTTC. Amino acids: CASSASGQGFYEQYF.

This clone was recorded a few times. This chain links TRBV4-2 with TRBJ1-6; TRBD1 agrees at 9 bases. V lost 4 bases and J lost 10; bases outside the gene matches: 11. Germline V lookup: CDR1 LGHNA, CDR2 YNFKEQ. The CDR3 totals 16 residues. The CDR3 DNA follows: TGTGCCAGCAGCCGAACCGGGACAGGGCCGGGCTCACCCCTCCACTTT. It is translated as CASSRTGTGPGSPLHF.

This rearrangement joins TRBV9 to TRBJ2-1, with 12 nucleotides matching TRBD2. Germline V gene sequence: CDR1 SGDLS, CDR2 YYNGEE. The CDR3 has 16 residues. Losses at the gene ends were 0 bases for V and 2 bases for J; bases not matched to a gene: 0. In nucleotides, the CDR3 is TGTGCCAGCAGCGTAGCTAGCGGGGGGGCCTACAATGAGCAGTTCTTC. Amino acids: CASSVASGGAYNEQFF.

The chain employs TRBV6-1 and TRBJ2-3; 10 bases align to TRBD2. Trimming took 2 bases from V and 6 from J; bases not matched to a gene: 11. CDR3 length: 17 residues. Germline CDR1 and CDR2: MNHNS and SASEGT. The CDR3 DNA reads TGTGCCAGCAGTGAATTTCCAGCGGGGGGGCCTTCCGATACGCAGTATTTT. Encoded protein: CASSEFPAGGPSDTQYF.

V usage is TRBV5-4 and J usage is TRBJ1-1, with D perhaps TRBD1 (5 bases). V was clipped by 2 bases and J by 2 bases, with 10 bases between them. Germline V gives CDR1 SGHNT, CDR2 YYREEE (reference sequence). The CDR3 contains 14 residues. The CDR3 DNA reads TGTGCCAGCAGCTTCAATACAGGCAACACTGAAGCTTTCTTT. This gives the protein CASSFNTGNTEAFF.

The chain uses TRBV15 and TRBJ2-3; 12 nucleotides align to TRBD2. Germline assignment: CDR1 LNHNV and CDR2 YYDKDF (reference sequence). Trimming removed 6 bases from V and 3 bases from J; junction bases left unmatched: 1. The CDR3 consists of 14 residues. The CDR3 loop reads CATRTSGGTDTQYF. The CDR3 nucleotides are TGTGCCACCAGGACTAGCGGGGGTACAGATACGCAGTATTTT.

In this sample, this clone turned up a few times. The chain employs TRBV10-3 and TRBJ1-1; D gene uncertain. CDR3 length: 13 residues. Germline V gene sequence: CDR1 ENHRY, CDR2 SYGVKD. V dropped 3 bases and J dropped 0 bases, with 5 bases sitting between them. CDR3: CAISDRLNTEAFF. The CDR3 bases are TGTGCCATCAGTGACAGATTGAACACTGAAGCTTTCTTT.